This T cell receptor (beta chain) was identified in a study of blood T cell repertoires in COVID-19. Sequencing used immunoSEQ multiplex PCR; TCRdb keeps in-frame clones, though not all of them. The sample shows approximately 200,000 clones, more than 65% of them seen only once. This clone was seen just once. The CDR3 contains 14 residues. Germline V gene lookup returns CDR1 LGHDT and CDR2 YNNKEL (reference sequence). The V gene end was trimmed by 4 bases and the J gene end by 3 bases; junction bases not matched to a gene: 6. Specimen: peripheral blood. The chain recombines TRBV3-1 (or the pseudogene TRBV3-2) with TRBJ2-7; 7 positions match TRBD1. The clonotype comes from a woman aged 55 to 70 with acute or convalescent COVID-19. CDR3 in DNA: TGTGCCAGCAGCCGGGGACAGAGACTCTACGAGCAGTACTTC. It codes for CASSRGQRLYEQYF.